This T cell receptor beta chain comes out of a study of regulatory T cells (dated 2018 in TCRdb). For context, the study as a whole: T-cell receptor beta repertoires of sorted regulatory, conventional CD4+ and CD8+ T cells were compared between CD3G-deficient patients and healthy controls. The full study reports these points: Hydrophobic residues at CDR3 positions 6 and 7 were enriched in conventional CD4+ T cells from CD3G-deficient patients, which suggests more self-reactive specificities. Patient repertoires showed restricted unique TRB V-J pairs and skewed V and J gene usage, most marked in regulatory T cells.

The multiplex PCR relied on 52 forward TRBV primers and 13 reverse TRBJ primers, and amplification bias was corrected through assay-based and computational methods. Rearranged TRB loci were amplified from genomic DNA by multiplex PCR within the immunoSEQ assay. TRB amplicons were sequenced using an Illumina HiSeq platform. In the original analysis: Raw sequences were error-filtered and aligned to reference gene sequences by custom algorithms, then analyzed with the immunoSEQ online tools. The frequencies of productive and nonproductive TRB rearrangements were evaluated among unique sequences as well as among total sequences. The likelihood of self-reactivity was estimated by examining two features, hydrophobicity and amino acid composition, of TRB CDR3 positions 6 and 7. Group comparisons used t tests, Mann-Whitney tests or two-way ANOVA run in Prism software. TCRdb took over this immuneACCESS table, retaining in-frame rearrangements with V and J assigned. Such tables are incomplete; in checked studies, under half of the missing clones stem from an unresolved V gene, and the remainder is unexplained. From that table come the V and J calls and clone size; the DNA was used to work out D and trimming. The sample table holds 32,000 or so clones, of which around 93% were seen once. Less than 2% of the sample is held by the ten biggest clonotypes.

Including cysteine and phenylalanine, the CDR3 has 13 amino acids. Only the CDR3 DNA is retained, 39 bases long and in frame from the first base. The germline V gene specifies KGHSH as CDR1 and LQKENI as CDR2. V trim: 5 bases; J trim: 6 bases; unmatched bases: 2. Evidence of autoimmunity was found in all CD3G-deficient patients, and more severe autoimmunity was observed in two of the patients. Patients ranged from 2 to 39 years of age at testing and had reduced naive and increased memory CD4+ and CD8+ T-cell proportions. CD4+ cells were FACS-sorted into CD25-high CD127-low regulatory T cells and CD25-low CD127-high conventional CD4+ T cells. Roughly 6 individuals with CD3G deficiency were included in the patient group. Patient samples and clinical data came from an international physician network spanning the United States, Europe and Asia. Peripheral blood mononuclear cells were isolated by Ficoll density separation.

As for this clone: What antigen it recognizes has not been identified. Nothing much larger sits one base from this clone, and base qualities are not available.

Sequenced material: conventional CD4+ T cells sorted from blood. The source is a person in their late teens or twenties with CD3G deficiency. Rearrangement joined TRBV18 to TRBJ2-4; a stretch of 9 junction bases matches TRBD1. CDR3 region: CASSTGQGNIQYF. In nucleotides, the sequence is TGTGCCAGCTCAACGGGACAGGGAAACATTCAGTACTTC.